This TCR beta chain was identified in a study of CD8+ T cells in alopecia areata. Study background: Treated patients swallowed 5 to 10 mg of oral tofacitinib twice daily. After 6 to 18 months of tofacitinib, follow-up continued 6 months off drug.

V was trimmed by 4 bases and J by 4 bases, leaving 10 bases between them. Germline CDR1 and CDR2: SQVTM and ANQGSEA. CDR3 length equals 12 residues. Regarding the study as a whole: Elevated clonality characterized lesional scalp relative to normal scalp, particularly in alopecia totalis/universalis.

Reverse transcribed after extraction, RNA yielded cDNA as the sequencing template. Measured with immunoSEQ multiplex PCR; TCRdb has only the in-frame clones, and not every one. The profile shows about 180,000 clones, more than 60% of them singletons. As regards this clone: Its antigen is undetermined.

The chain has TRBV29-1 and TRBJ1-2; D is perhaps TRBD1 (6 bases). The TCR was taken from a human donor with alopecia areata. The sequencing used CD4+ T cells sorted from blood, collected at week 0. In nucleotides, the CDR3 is TGCAGCGTTGCGACAGGAACCTATGGCTACACCTTC. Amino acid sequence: CSVATGTYGYTF.